The source of this T cell receptor (beta chain) is a study of T-cell reconstitution after alpha-beta-depleted transplantation in children. The study, taken as a whole, reports: Surviving recipient T cells and intrathymic progenitors accounted for some patients' high TCRbeta diversity at day 60. T-cell counts and diversity were attributed mostly to newly produced T cells one year after transplant. Expanded clones from the graft, numbering several hundred, reportedly supplied alpha-beta T cells about two months after transplant.

Unique molecular identifiers were incorporated during preparation of the TCRbeta library. MiXCR, run by TCRdb on the PCR reads, gives a single entry per CDR3 protein. The repertoire includes about 200,000 distinct CDR3 sequences, around 5.9% of them detected once, and 4.5% sits in the top ten. This clonotype showed up many times. As yet, its antigen is unknown. The CDR3 loop spans 13 amino acids. Germline V gene sequence: CDR1 SQVTM, CDR2 ANQGSEA. V dropped 6 bases and J dropped 3; count of bases not matched to a gene: 7. Sequences were derived from PBMCs, sampled before TCRalphabeta/CD19-depleted stem cell transplant. This TCR came from a girl younger than two with combined immunodeficiency, due to receive a stem cell transplant. This chain connects TRBV29-1 to TRBJ2-7; 8 positions agree with TRBD1. The chain's CDR3 is CSVVQGGFYEQYF. Here the CDR3 DNA reads TGCAGCGTAGTACAGGGGGGATTCTACGAGCAGTACTTC.